A selection of T cell receptor beta chains follows, all from one sample in a study of radiotherapy plus CTLA-4 blockade in lung cancer. Libraries were prepared by immunoSEQ multiplex PCR; TCRdb keeps only in-frame clonotypes and omits some of them. Seen here are 78,000 or so clones, around nine tenths observed once, and the top ten hold just over 0.85%. This sample comprised peripheral blood, obtained from a patient treated with radiotherapy plus ipilimumab. These receptors came from a human donor with non-small cell lung cancer who had stable disease on radiotherapy plus ipilimumab. The CDR3 runs from the conserved cysteine through the conserved F or W. The D gene is left open where the match is weak. Clone size is stated in some rows and not others, as once, few, many or a class when expanded.

abundance	v_gene	d_gene	j_gene	CDR3aa	CDR3nt
few	TRBV28	.	TRBJ1-5	CASSGGSNQPQHF	TGTGCCAGCAGTGGTGGGAGTAATCAGCCCCAGCATTTT
.	TRBV27	.	TRBJ2-6	CASSRQSGANVLTF	TGTGCCAGCAGCCGACAGTCTGGGGCCAACGTCCTGACTTTC
.	TRBV10-3	.	TRBJ2-7	CAISESGALYEQYF	TGTGCCATCAGTGAGTCAGGTGCCCTCTACGAGCAGTACTTC
.	TRBV7-3	TRBD1	TRBJ1-2	CASGRDSAGYTF	TGTGCCAGCGGGAGGGACAGCGCCGGCTACACCTTC
few	TRBV11-3	.	TRBJ2-3	CASSLLGRTDTQYF	TGTGCCAGCAGCTTATTGGGGCGCACAGATACGCAGTATTTT
.	TRBV6-6	.	TRBJ2-7	CASSSVSSPYEQYF	TGTGCCAGCAGCTCGGTCTCTAGCCCCTACGAGCAGTACTTC
once	TRBV27	TRBD1	TRBJ1-1	CASSLKAGQGGTEAFF	TGTGCCAGCAGTTTAAAGGCGGGACAGGGGGGTACTGAAGCTTTCTTT
once	TRBV7-8	TRBD1	TRBJ1-6	CASSSTGANNSPLHF	TGTGCCAGCAGCTCGACAGGGGCTAATAATTCACCACTCCACTTT
few	TRBV29-1	.	TRBJ2-5	CSVAEKGWETQYF	TGCAGCGTCGCCGAAAAGGGCTGGGAGACCCAGTACTTC
.	TRBV7-7	.	TRBJ1-1	CASSLTDQTEAFF	TGTGCCAGCAGCTTAACCGACCAGACTGAAGCTTTCTTT
few	TRBV5-1	.	TRBJ2-1	CASSSRDPSTNEQFF	TGCGCCAGCAGCTCCCGGGACCCCTCAACCAATGAGCAGTTCTTC
.	TRBV7-8	TRBD1	TRBJ1-6	CASSPEGAAYNSPLHF	TGTGCCAGCAGCCCGGAGGGGGCCGCCTATAATTCACCCCTCCACTTT
.	TRBV6-5	TRBD2	TRBJ2-2	CASSRIAGVGELFF	TGTGCCAGCAGTCGGATAGCGGGAGTCGGGGAGCTGTTTTTT
.	TRBV30	.	TRBJ2-2	CASIRWGALNTGELFF	TGTGCCTCTATTCGATGGGGGGCGCTGAACACCGGGGAGCTGTTTTTT